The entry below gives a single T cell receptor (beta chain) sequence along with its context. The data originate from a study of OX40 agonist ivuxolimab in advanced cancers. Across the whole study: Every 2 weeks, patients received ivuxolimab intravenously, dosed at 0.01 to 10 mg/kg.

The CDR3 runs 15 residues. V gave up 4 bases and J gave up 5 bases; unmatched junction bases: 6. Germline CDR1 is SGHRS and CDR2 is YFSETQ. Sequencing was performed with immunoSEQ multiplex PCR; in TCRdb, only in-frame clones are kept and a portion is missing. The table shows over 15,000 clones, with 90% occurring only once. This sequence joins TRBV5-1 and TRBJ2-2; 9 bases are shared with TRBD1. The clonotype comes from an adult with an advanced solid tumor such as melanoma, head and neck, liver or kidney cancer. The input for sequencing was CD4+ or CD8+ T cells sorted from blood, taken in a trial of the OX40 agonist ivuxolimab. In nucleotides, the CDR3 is TGCGCCAGCAGCCTATGGGACAGGGATACCGGGGAGCTGTTTTTT. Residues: CASSLWDRDTGELFF. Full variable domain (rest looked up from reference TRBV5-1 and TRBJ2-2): KAGVTQTPRYLIKTRGQQVTLSCSPISGHRSVSWYQQTPGQGLQFLFEYFSETQRNKGNFPGRFSGRQFSNSRSEMNVSTLELGDSALYLCASSLWDRDTGELFFGEGSRLTVL.